This passage covers 4 T cell receptor beta chains from one sample sequenced in a study of blood T cell repertoires in COVID-19. Produced via immunoSEQ multiplex PCR; TCRdb's table is partial and in-frame only. In the table there are about 180,000 clones, approximately 84% of which are singletons. Sequenced input: peripheral blood. Every receptor here comes from a human donor in a cohort sampled during active COVID-19.

This chain connects TRBV3-1 (or the pseudogene TRBV3-2) to TRBJ1-6; D unresolved. CDR1 is LGHDT, CDR2 YNNKEL, per germline (reference sequence). The CDR3 sequence is 13 residues long. Trimming cost V 0 bases and J 12 bases, with 9 bases left between them. CDR3 amino acids: CASSQEGRLPLHF. DNA for the CDR3: TGTGCCAGCAGCCAAGAGGGCAGGCTACCCCTCCACTTT.

This rearrangement joins TRBV4-2 to TRBJ1-2, with TRBD1 as a possible D gene (6 bases). The CDR3 extends over 16 amino acids. With 1 base removed from V and 2 bases from J, the gap between germline ends came to 14 bases. Germline lookup yields CDR1 LGHNA and CDR2 YNFKEQ. The CDR3 nucleotides read TGTGCCAGCAGCCAAGGGAGGTCAGGGACAAACTATGGCTACACCTTC. Its translation: CASSQGRSGTNYGYTF.

This chain connects TRBV2 to TRBJ1-1; TRBD1 might be the D (5 bases). The length of the CDR3 is 15 residues. CDR1 and CDR2 (germline): SNHLY, FYNNEI. Trimming cost V 7 bases and J 0 bases, with 15 bases left between them. CDR3 nucleotides: TGTGCCAGCACGGCCGGGGGAACCATGAACACTGAAGCTTTCTTT. Translated: CASTAGGTMNTEAFF.

The chain combines TRBV7-2 with TRBJ1-2; the match to TRBD1 covers 9 bases. Germline assignment: CDR1 SGHTA and CDR2 FQGNSA. V gave up 4 bases and J gave up 4 bases; unmatched junction bases: 10. The CDR3 is 16 amino acids. The CDR3, as DNA: TGTGCCAGCAGCTACGATAACAGGGGGCTTGGCTATGGCTACACCTTC. Its protein product is CASSYDNRGLGYGYTF.